A selection of T cell receptor beta chains follows, all from one sample in a study of cytomegalovirus exposure and HLA in healthy donors. Profiling relied on immunoSEQ multiplex PCR, and the TCRdb table lists in-frame clones only, not all of them. The sample holds roughly 180,000 clones; over 65% are singletons and the top ten take about 1.5%. The sample was PBMCs. The receptors originated from a woman aged 25 to 39 in good health and CMV-seropositive. The CDR3 runs from the conserved cysteine through the conserved F or W. D genes are given only for firm matches. Size tells how often a clone was seen (once, few, many) or the class of an expanded clone, and some rows leave it out.

clone size	V gene	D gene	CDR3 length	J gene	CDR3 DNA	CDR3 protein
-	TRBV6-6	-	14	TRBJ2-3	TGTGCCAGCCTTTACGGGGGGCAAAGAGATACGCAGTATTTT	CASLYGGQRDTQYF
-	TRBV4-1	-	14	TRBJ2-4	TGCGCCAGCAGCCAAGCCACAGGTCATGACATTCAGTACTTC	CASSQATGHDIQYF
-	TRBV13	-	13	TRBJ2-7	TGTGCCAGCAGCCTAGAGACGGAGCTCGAGCAGTACTTC	CASSLETELEQYF
-	TRBV7-9	TRBD1	15	TRBJ2-7	TGTGCCAGCAGCTTATCCGGACAGGGAAGAAACGAGCAGTACTTC	CASSLSGQGRNEQYF
-	TRBV5-1	TRBD2	13	TRBJ2-5	TGCGCCAGCAGCGAGACTAGCGGAGAGACCCAGTACTTC	CASSETSGETQYF
-	TRBV21-1	-	17	TRBJ2-7	TGTGCCAGCAGCGCTAGACTAGCGGGAGGGAGCTCCTACGAGCAGTACTTC	CASSARLAGGSSYEQYF
-	TRBV19	-	12	TRBJ1-2	TGTGCCAGTAGTATAGCAGAGCGCGCCTACACCTTC	CASSIAERAYTF
-	TRBV7-9	TRBD2	14	TRBJ2-7	TGTGCCAGCAAGGTAGCGGGAGGGCCCCACGAGCAGTACTTC	CASKVAGGPHEQYF
-	TRBV19	-	13	TRBJ1-5	TGTGCCAGTAGTTTCCGGGGTGAGGAACCCCAGCATTTT	CASSFRGEEPQHF
-	TRBV6-1	-	15	TRBJ1-1	TGTGCCAGCAGTATTGACAGTACGATGAACACTGAAGCTTTCTTT	CASSIDSTMNTEAFF
-	TRBV11-3	-	14	TRBJ1-4	TGTGCCAGCAGCGGACAGACCTCTAATGAAAAACTGTTTTTT	CASSGQTSNEKLFF
few	TRBV6-1	TRBD1	16	TRBJ2-2	TGTGCCAGCAGTGCCTATTGGACAGGGCTAACCGGGGAGCTGTTTTTT	CASSAYWTGLTGELFF
-	TRBV6-1	TRBD1	17	TRBJ1-5	TGTGCCAGCAGTGTCCGGGACAGGGTCGCCTTAGGGGAGCCCCAGCATTTT	CASSVRDRVALGEPQHF
-	TRBV5-4	-	16	TRBJ1-1	TGTGCCAGCCAAAGCCCGATCGGGGAAGTGGAAACTGAAGCTTTCTTT	CASQSPIGEVETEAFF
few	TRBV7-2	TRBD2	14	TRBJ2-5	TGTGCCAGCAGCTCCAGCGGGAGTCGAGAGACCCAGTACTTC	CASSSSGSRETQYF
-	TRBV9	TRBD2	17	TRBJ2-1	TGTGCCAGCAGCGTAGGGGCTAGCGGGAGTTTTAGCGATGAGCAGTTCTTC	CASSVGASGSFSDEQFF
-	TRBV11-2	-	14	TRBJ2-2	TGTGCCAGCAGCCCCTATAGGAGCACCGGGGAGCTGTTTTTT	CASSPYRSTGELFF